This T cell receptor (beta chain) was captured by sequencing in a study of blood T cell repertoires in COVID-19. In its sample, this clone was seen once. Method: immunoSEQ multiplex PCR; TCRdb's copy keeps in-frame clones and lacks some. The table includes over 300,000 clones, about nine tenths detected once. The CDR3 is 18 residues long. Germline loops: CDR1 SGDLS, CDR2 YYNGEE. J was trimmed by 2 bases and V by 0 bases; bases with no gene match: 7. This sequence joins TRBV9 and TRBJ2-3, with 12 bases matching TRBD2. This TCR was sampled from a woman younger than 35 who had recovered from COVID-19. The sequencing sample was made of PBMCs or T cells enriched from blood (not recorded which). This chain's CDR3 is CASSVATLAGGNTDTQYF. As DNA, the CDR3 is TGTGCCAGCAGCGTAGCTACCCTAGCGGGAGGGAACACAGATACGCAGTATTTT.